This T cell receptor beta chain derives from a study of beta chain features in type 1 diabetes. Across the whole study: Regarding age, gender and cell yields, patients proved similar to healthy donors. Overall study findings and caveats: Type 1 diabetes patients had TCRB CDR3s that were shorter (moderately but significantly so) in all four CD4+ subsets. Over-representation of high TCR-expressing cells was a possible consequence of cDNA sequencing.

The study reverse transcribed the entire isolated RNA, so it sequenced expressed TCRB transcripts. Sequenced by immunoSEQ multiplex PCR; TCRdb stores in-frame clones only, minus some. The sample carries nearly 700,000 clones, under 15% recorded once. This clone turned up a few times. As yet, its antigen is unknown. From germline, CDR1 is MGHDK and CDR2 SYGVNS. V was clipped by 4 bases and J by 3 bases, with 15 bases between them. The CDR3 spans 16 residues. V and J are TRBV25-1 and TRBJ2-2; D might be TRBD1 (5 bases). The sequence came from a man in his late teens or twenties with type 1 diabetes. Source material: naive CD4+ T cells from blood. This CDR3 is CASSVSGFSYTGELFF. In DNA, the CDR3 is TGTGCCAGCAGTGTTTCAGGGTTTTCATACACCGGGGAGCTGTTTTTT.